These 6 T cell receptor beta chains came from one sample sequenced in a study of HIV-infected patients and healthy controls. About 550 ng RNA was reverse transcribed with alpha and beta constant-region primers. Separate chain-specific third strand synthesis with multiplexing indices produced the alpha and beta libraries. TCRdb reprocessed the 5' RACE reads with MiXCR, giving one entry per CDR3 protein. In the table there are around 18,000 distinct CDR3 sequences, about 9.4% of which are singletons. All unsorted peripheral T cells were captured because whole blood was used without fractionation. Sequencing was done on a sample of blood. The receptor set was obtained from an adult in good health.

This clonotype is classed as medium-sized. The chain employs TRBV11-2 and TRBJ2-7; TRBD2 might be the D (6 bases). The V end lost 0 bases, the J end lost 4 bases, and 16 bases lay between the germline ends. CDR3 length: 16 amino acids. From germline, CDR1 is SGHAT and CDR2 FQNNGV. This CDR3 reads CASSLDWPSESYEQYF. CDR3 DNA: TGTGCCAGCAGCTTAGATTGGCCTAGCGAATCGTACGAGCAGTACTTC.

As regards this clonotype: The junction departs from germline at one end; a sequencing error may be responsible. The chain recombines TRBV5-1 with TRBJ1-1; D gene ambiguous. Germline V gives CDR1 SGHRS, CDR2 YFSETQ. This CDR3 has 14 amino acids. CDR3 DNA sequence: TGCGCCAGCAGCTTGGGGCAGCTGAACTCTGAAGCTTTCTTT. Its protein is CASSLGQLNSEAFF.

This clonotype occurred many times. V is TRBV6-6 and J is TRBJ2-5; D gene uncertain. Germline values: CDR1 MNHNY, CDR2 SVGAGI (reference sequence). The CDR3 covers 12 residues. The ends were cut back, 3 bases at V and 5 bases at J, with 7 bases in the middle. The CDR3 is CASSYRRETQYF. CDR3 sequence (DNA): TGTGCCAGCAGTTATCGTCGGGAGACCCAGTACTTC.

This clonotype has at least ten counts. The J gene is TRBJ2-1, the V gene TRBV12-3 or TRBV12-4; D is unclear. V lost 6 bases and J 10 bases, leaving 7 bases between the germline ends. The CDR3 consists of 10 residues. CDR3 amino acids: CASRGAEQFF. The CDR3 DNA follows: TGTGCCAGCAGAGGTGCCGAGCAGTTCTTC.

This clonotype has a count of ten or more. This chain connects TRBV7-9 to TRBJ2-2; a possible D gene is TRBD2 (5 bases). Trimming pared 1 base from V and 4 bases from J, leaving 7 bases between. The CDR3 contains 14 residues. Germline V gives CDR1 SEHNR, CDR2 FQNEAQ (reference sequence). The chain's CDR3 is CASSLELATGELFF. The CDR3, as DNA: TGTGCCAGCAGCTTAGAGCTAGCCACCGGGGAGCTGTTTTTT.

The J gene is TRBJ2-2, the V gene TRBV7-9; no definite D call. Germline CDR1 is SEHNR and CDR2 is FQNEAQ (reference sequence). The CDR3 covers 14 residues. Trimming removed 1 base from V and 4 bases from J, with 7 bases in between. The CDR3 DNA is TGTGCCAGCAGCTTAGGCTCTGGCACCGGGGAGCTGTTTTTT. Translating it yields CASSLGSGTGELFF.